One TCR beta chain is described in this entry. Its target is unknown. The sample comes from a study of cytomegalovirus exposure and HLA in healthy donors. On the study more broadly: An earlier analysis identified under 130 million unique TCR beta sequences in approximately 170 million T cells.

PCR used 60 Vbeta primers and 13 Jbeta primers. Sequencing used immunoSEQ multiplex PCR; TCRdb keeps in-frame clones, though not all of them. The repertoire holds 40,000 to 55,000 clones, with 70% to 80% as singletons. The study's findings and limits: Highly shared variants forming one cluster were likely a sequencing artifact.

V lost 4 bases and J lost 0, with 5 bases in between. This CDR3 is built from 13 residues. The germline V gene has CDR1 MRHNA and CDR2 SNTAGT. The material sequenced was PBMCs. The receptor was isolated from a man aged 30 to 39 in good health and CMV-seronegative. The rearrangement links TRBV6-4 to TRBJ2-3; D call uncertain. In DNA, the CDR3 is TGTGCCAGCAGTGTGGAGAGCACAGATACGCAGTATTTT. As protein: CASSVESTDTQYF.